These 29 T cell receptor beta chains were sequenced from one sample in a study of blood T cell repertoires in COVID-19. Generated by immunoSEQ multiplex PCR, the TCRdb table keeps only in-frame clones and is missing some. This table holds some 250,000 clones, 86% found once. The sequencing sample was made of peripheral blood. Receptor source: a man older than 75 with acute or convalescent COVID-19.

The genes are TRBV3-1 (or the pseudogene TRBV3-2) and TRBJ2-7; maybe TRBD1 (5 bases). The CDR3 runs to 13 residues. The germline gives CDR1 LGHDT, CDR2 YNNKEL (reference sequence). The V end lost 5 bases, the J end lost 1 base, and 9 bases lay between the germline ends. CDR3 DNA: TGTGCCAGCAGCAGGGGTGTTTCCTACGAGCAGTACTTC. Amino acids: CASSRGVSYEQYF.

V gene TRBV3-1 (or the pseudogene TRBV3-2) combines with J gene TRBJ1-1; D remains unclear. V was trimmed by 4 bases and J by 5 bases, leaving 8 bases between them. Germline V lookup: CDR1 LGHDT, CDR2 YNNKEL (reference sequence). The CDR3 is made up of 12 amino acids. The CDR3 sequence is CASSPAGTEAFF. CDR3 sequence (DNA): TGTGCCAGCAGCCCGGCGGGTACTGAAGCTTTCTTT.

The rearrangement joins TRBV28 to TRBJ2-7; 8 bases map to TRBD1. Germline CDR1 and CDR2: MDHEN and SYDVKM. CDR3 length equals 14 residues. The ends lost 5 bases at V and 0 bases at J; junction bases unmatched: 3. In DNA, the CDR3 is TGTGCCAGCAGTAAGGACAGGGTCTCCTACGAGCAGTACTTC. Its translation: CASSKDRVSYEQYF. The full variable domain, in which reference TRBV28 and TRBJ2-7 provide the parts outside the CDR3, is DVKVTQSSRYLVKRTGEKVFLECVQDMDHENMFWYRQDPGLGLRLIYFSYDVKMKEKGDIPEGYSVSREKKERFSLILESASTNQTSMYLCASSKDRVSYEQYFGPGTRLTVT.

V is TRBV18 and J is TRBJ1-2; D remains unclear. Trimming cost V 3 bases and J 4 bases, with 12 bases left between them. This CDR3 comprises 14 residues. Per the germline V gene, CDR1 is KGHSH and CDR2 is LQKENI. The CDR3 protein is CASSPVQDSYGYTF. DNA of the CDR3: TGTGCCAGCTCACCTGTTCAGGATTCCTATGGCTACACCTTC.

The CDR3 is CASTLGGLGDTEAFF. The CDR3 DNA reads as TGTGCCAGCACCCTTGGGGGCCTGGGGGACACTGAAGCTTTCTTT. The chain combines TRBV5-8 with TRBJ1-1; possible D gene TRBD1, 6 bases. Trimming pared 6 bases from V and 3 bases from J, leaving 18 bases between. The CDR3 totals 15 residues. CDR1 is SGHTS, CDR2 YDEGEE, per germline.

This rearrangement joins TRBV5-1 to TRBJ1-6; no reliable D call. This CDR3 is built from 15 residues. Germline-derived CDR1 and CDR2 are SGHRS and YFSETQ. The ends were cut back, 7 bases at V and 7 bases at J, with 18 bases in the middle. The CDR3 DNA is TGCGCCAGCCAGGACGGTCCGGGGAGGAATTCACCCCTCCACTTT. It codes for CASQDGPGRNSPLHF.

This clone has a single count. This chain links TRBV4-1 with TRBJ2-7, with 8 bases lining up with TRBD2. Losses at the gene ends were 1 base for V and 7 bases for J; bases not matched to a gene: 9. In germline, CDR1 is MGHRA, CDR2 YSYEKL. The CDR3 sequence is 15 residues long. As DNA, the CDR3 is TGCGCCAGCAGCCAAGCCCAACAGGGCGGGGGGGAGCAGTACTTC. Protein: CASSQAQQGGGEQYF.

This clone was detected only once. The CDR3 sequence is CASSTPGLAGEETQYF. The CDR3 DNA reads TGTGCCAGCAGCACACCGGGACTAGCGGGAGAAGAGACCCAGTACTTC. V usage is TRBV5-6 and J usage is TRBJ2-5; 14 nucleotides match TRBD2. Germline CDR1 is SGHDT and CDR2 is YYEEEE. This CDR3 contains 16 residues. V dropped 4 bases and J dropped 3; count of bases not matched to a gene: 5.

This chain uses TRBV28 with TRBJ2-7, with TRBD1 matching 9 bases. V lost 6 bases, J lost 1 base, and 7 bases stayed unmatched. CDR3 length: 15 amino acids. Germline V gene sequence: CDR1 MDHEN, CDR2 SYDVKM. CDR3 region: CASRRDRGSSYEQYF. CDR3 coding DNA: TGTGCCAGCAGACGAGACAGGGGGAGTTCCTACGAGCAGTACTTC.

The chain couples TRBV6-1 to TRBJ1-6, with D hard to call. Germline V gives CDR1 MNHNS, CDR2 SASEGT. V lost 3 bases, J lost 0 bases, and 6 bases lay in between. The CDR3 runs 15 residues. Written as DNA, the CDR3 is TGTGCCAGCAGTGACCTTAGCTCCTATAATTCACCCCTCCACTTT. Translating gives CASSDLSSYNSPLHF.

This chain connects TRBV5-1 to TRBJ2-3, with TRBD2 identical over 11 bases. V lost 3 bases and J lost 4; bases outside the gene matches: 7. CDR1 SGHRS and CDR2 YFSETQ come from the germline V gene. CDR3 length: 16 amino acids. CDR3 residues: CASSSGLAAQSDTQYF. CDR3 nucleotides: TGCGCCAGCAGCTCGGGACTAGCGGCTCAGTCAGATACGCAGTATTTT.

The rearrangement links TRBV6-6 to TRBJ1-6, with D possibly TRBD1 on 6 matching bases. Germline V gene data show CDR1 as MNHNY and CDR2 as SVGAGI (reference sequence). With 6 bases removed from V and 2 bases from J, the gap between germline ends came to 11 bases. This CDR3 contains 15 residues. The CDR3 loop reads CASSLDRPYNSPLHF. CDR3 nucleotides: TGTGCCAGCAGCCTCGACAGGCCCTATAATTCACCCCTCCACTTT.

V and J are TRBV5-4 and TRBJ1-2; possibly TRBD1 for D (6 bases). Per germline, CDR1 SGHNT and CDR2 YYREEE (reference sequence). V lost 3 bases to trimming and J lost 3 bases, with 18 bases between them. This CDR3 spans 16 amino acids. Here the CDR3 reads CASSSGGGPHYYGYTF. DNA for the CDR3: TGTGCCAGCAGCTCCGGCGGGGGGCCGCACTACTATGGCTACACCTTC.

The V and J genes are TRBV5-1 and TRBJ2-5, with TRBD2 identical over 8 bases. The V gene's germline CDR1 is SGHRS and CDR2 YFSETQ. Losses at the gene ends were 0 bases for V and 3 bases for J; bases not matched to a gene: 1. This CDR3 is built from 14 residues. The DNA for the CDR3 is TGCGCCAGCAGCTTGGCCGGGGGGGAAGAGACCCAGTACTTC. It yields the protein CASSLAGGEETQYF.

V gene TRBV28 combines with J gene TRBJ1-5, with TRBD1 matching 7 bases. Germline assignment: CDR1 MDHEN and CDR2 SYDVKM. The CDR3 has 13 residues. Trimming removed 5 bases from V and 2 bases from J; junction bases left unmatched: 0. DNA for the CDR3: TGTGCCAGCAGTACAGGGGGCAATCAGCCCCAGCATTTT. This sequence encodes CASSTGGNQPQHF.

This chain connects TRBV6-4 to TRBJ1-6, with a tentative D call TRBD1 (6 bases). The CDR3 has 14 residues. The V gene's germline CDR1 is MRHNA and CDR2 SNTAGT. The germline V and J ends were trimmed by 5 bases and 5 bases, with 10 bases remaining between them. CDR3 nucleotide sequence: TGTGCCAGCAGTTATGGACAGAATAATTCACCCCTCCACTTT. It codes for CASSYGQNNSPLHF.

This chain joins TRBV5-6 and TRBJ2-3; a weak D match, TRBD2 (7 bases). V lost 5 bases and J lost 4, with 14 bases in between. The germline gives CDR1 SGHDT, CDR2 YYEEEE. There are 14 residues in the CDR3. In nucleotides, the CDR3 is TGTGCCAGCAGACTAAGGGGGGGGCCAGATACGCAGTATTTT. It yields the protein CASRLRGGPDTQYF.

The chain uses TRBV27 and TRBJ1-2; perhaps TRBD1 as D (6 bases). Trimming left V 2 bases short and J 2 bases short, with 9 bases between. CDR1 is MNHEY, CDR2 SMNVEV, per germline (reference sequence). The CDR3 loop spans 14 amino acids. CDR3 in DNA: TGTGCCAGCAGTTTACAGGGGAGAAACTATGGCTACACCTTC. Translation gives CASSLQGRNYGYTF.

This chain links TRBV3-1 (or the pseudogene TRBV3-2) with TRBJ1-2; the D is unclear. The ends were cut back, 4 bases at V and 4 bases at J, with 19 bases in the middle. This CDR3 has 16 amino acids. Germline lookup yields CDR1 LGHDT and CDR2 YNNKEL (reference sequence). CDR3 nucleotides: TGTGCCAGCAGCCCCTTAAGAGGGTCTCGGGGCTATGGCTACACCTTC. It specifies CASSPLRGSRGYGYTF.

V gene TRBV2 combines with J gene TRBJ1-1; no clear D gene. CDR1 is SNHLY, CDR2 FYNNEI, per germline. The CDR3 loop spans 11 amino acids. V was cut by 2 bases and J by 7 bases, with 5 bases left in between. CDR3 loop: CASSEQNEAFF. As DNA, the CDR3 is TGTGCCAGCAGTGAACAAAATGAAGCTTTCTTT.

This sequence joins TRBV6-1 and TRBJ1-3; no definite D call. Germline V gives CDR1 MNHNS, CDR2 SASEGT. The V end lost 3 bases, the J end lost 0 bases, and 15 bases lay between the germline ends. CDR3 length: 17 residues. CDR3 sequence (DNA): TGTGCCAGCAGTGAGTCGTCCAGTTATATCTCTGGAAACACCATATATTTT. It specifies CASSESSSYISGNTIYF.

This chain uses TRBV29-1 with TRBJ2-7, with 8 nucleotides matching TRBD2. The germline gives CDR1 SQVTM, CDR2 ANQGSEA. V shed 4 bases and J 0 bases; nucleotides not matched to a gene: 5. CDR3 length: 14 amino acids. The CDR3 here is CSVAAGGSSYEQYF. Here the CDR3 DNA reads TGCAGCGTTGCGGCGGGAGGAAGCTCCTACGAGCAGTACTTC.

The J gene is TRBJ1-5, the V gene TRBV19; TRBD1 matches at 7 bases. V shed 8 bases, J shed 4 bases, and the junction held 8 bases outside the gene matches. CDR1 is LNHDA and CDR2 is SQIVND in the germline V gene (reference sequence). CDR3 length: 14 residues. Here the CDR3 reads CASLGQNSNQPQHF. Written as DNA, the CDR3 is TGTGCCAGTCTGGGACAGAACAGTAATCAGCCCCAGCATTTT.

This clone was seen only once. This chain connects TRBV11-3 to TRBJ2-3; TRBD1 aligns across 12 bases. The germline gives CDR1 SGHNT, CDR2 YENEEA. The junction had 5 bases not matched to a gene; V was cut back by 5 bases and J by 5 bases. This CDR3 is built from 15 residues. The CDR3 here is CASSQGQGAGDTQYF. In DNA form, the CDR3 reads TGTGCCAGCAGCCAGGGACAGGGGGCGGGAGATACGCAGTATTTT.

The table lists this clone with a few counts. The J gene is TRBJ1-6, the V gene TRBV19; a weak D match, TRBD1 (6 bases). Germline V gene sequence: CDR1 LNHDA, CDR2 SQIVND (reference sequence). With 7 bases removed from V and 0 bases from J, the gap between germline ends came to 16 bases. The CDR3 totals 17 residues. CDR3 sequence reads: CASKTTGQSSYNSPLHF. The CDR3 nucleotides are TGTGCCAGTAAGACCACTGGACAGAGCTCCTATAATTCACCCCTCCACTTT.

Only one count was recorded for this clone. The chain uses TRBV28 and TRBJ1-2; TRBD1 matches at 8 bases. CDR1 MDHEN and CDR2 SYDVKM come from the germline V gene. J was trimmed by 2 bases and V by 6 bases; bases with no gene match: 5. This CDR3 contains 14 residues. CDR3 sequence: CASSSGGVNYGYTF. CDR3 coding DNA: TGTGCCAGCAGCTCAGGGGGCGTAAACTATGGCTACACCTTC.

The chain recombines TRBV27 with TRBJ1-2; D is undetermined. Germline CDR1 and CDR2: MNHEY and SMNVEV (reference sequence). CDR3 length: 13 amino acids. V was trimmed by 7 bases and J by 2 bases, leaving 11 bases between them. The CDR3 loop reads CASKQTENYGYTF. The CDR3 DNA reads TGTGCCAGCAAACAAACAGAGAACTATGGCTACACCTTC.

The chain couples TRBV28 to TRBJ1-1, with D uncertain. The CDR3 contains 13 residues. Trimming took 6 bases from V and 10 from J, leaving 18 bases between them. In germline, CDR1 is MDHEN, CDR2 SYDVKM. In DNA, the CDR3 is TGTGCCAGCAGGCTATCAGACCCCGCAGGAGCTTTCTTT. It specifies CASRLSDPAGAFF. The whole variable domain, remainder taken from reference TRBV28 and TRBJ1-1, is DVKVTQSSRYLVKRTGEKVFLECVQDMDHENMFWYRQDPGLGLRLIYFSYDVKMKEKGDIPEGYSVSREKKERFSLILESASTNQTSMYLCASRLSDPAGAFFGQGTRLTVV.

The chain combines TRBV5-1 with TRBJ2-1, with TRBD2 as a possible D gene (6 bases). The germline gives CDR1 SGHRS, CDR2 YFSETQ. The CDR3 is 16 amino acids. Trimming removed 0 bases at V and 0 bases at J, with 10 bases between. This CDR3 reads CASSLALASSYNEQFF. The DNA for the CDR3 is TGCGCCAGCAGCTTGGCTCTAGCGAGCTCCTACAATGAGCAGTTCTTC.